This T cell receptor (beta chain) came from a study of T cell responses to AZD1222 COVID-19 vaccine. Whole-study results and caveats: Repertoires were collected only later (after the peak T cell response had occurred).

Here immunoSEQ multiplex PCR was the method, and the copy in TCRdb shows in-frame clones only, minus some. Of 100,000 or so clones listed, approximately 91% were seen once; the top ten hold roughly 3.7%. Turning to this clone: Antigen: not known.

Germline loops: CDR1 WSHSY, CDR2 SAAADI. This CDR3 is built from 17 residues. Trimming removed 3 bases from V and 5 bases from J; junction bases left unmatched: 13. The chain is built from TRBV10-2 and TRBJ2-7; TRBD2 matches 10 bases. The material sequenced was peripheral blood, taken on day 0 of AZD1222 vaccination. This sequence originates from an adult in good health. The CDR3 region has the DNA TGCGCCAGCAGTGACCAGGGACTAGCGCTGGGAGGCGACGAGCAGTACTTC. This sequence encodes CASSDQGLALGGDEQYF.